Below, 5 T cell receptor beta chains from the same sample are listed, as sequenced in a study of tumor-infiltrating lymphocytes in primary liver carcinoma. Out of unsorted whole blood came the blood RNA, and germline DNA was extracted as well. Synthesis of TCR beta cDNA was carried out from around 540 ng total RNA with a constant-region primer. The TCR beta library was amplified through three nested multiplex PCR rounds in a modified ARM-PCR procedure. The opening two PCR rounds, ten to eleven cycles each, paired TRBV1-TRBV30 forward primers with a C-beta reverse primer. From the multiplex PCR reads, TCRdb called clonotypes with MiXCR, one entry per CDR3 protein. Of about 310,000 distinct CDR3 sequences in the sample, more than 55% are singletons; the top ten hold about a sixth. Sequencing was performed on peripheral blood. These TCRs come from a woman aged 25 to 39 with primary liver carcinoma and hepatitis B virus infection.

The CDR3, as DNA: TGTGCCAGCAGCCCGGGACTTCTTACCTACGAGCAGTACTTC. It translates to CASSPGLLTYEQYF. The chain links TRBV5-4 to TRBJ2-7; possible D gene TRBD2, 6 bases. V lost 4 bases, J lost 2 bases, and 13 bases lay in between. The CDR3 consists of 14 residues. Germline V gives CDR1 SGHNT, CDR2 YYREEE (reference sequence).

With regard to this clonotype: The junction departs from the called germline gene at one end, perhaps through a read error. The chain links TRBV12-3 or TRBV12-4 to TRBJ2-7; 13 bases match TRBD2. The CDR3 covers 14 residues. CDR3 coding DNA: TGTGCCAGCAGTCGGACTAGCGGGAGCTACGGGCAGTACTTC. Amino acids: CASSRTSGSYGQYF.

This clonotype has only a few counts. V is TRBV6-5 and J is TRBJ2-3; D may be TRBD1 (5 bases). Trimming cost V 7 bases and J 0 bases, with 14 bases left between them. CDR1 and CDR2 from the germline V gene are MNHEY and SVGAGI. The CDR3 totals 15 residues. DNA for the CDR3: TGTGCCAGCAACCCGACAGCGACTAGCACAGATACGCAGTATTTT. Protein sequence: CASNPTATSTDTQYF.

With regard to this clonotype: The CDR3 end shows no conserved phenylalanine or tryptophan, and so a read error is likely. The chain joins TRBV6-2 or TRBV6-3 to TRBJ2-5; TRBD2 matches at 11 bases. The CDR3 runs to 15 residues. The V and J ends lost 0 bases and 7 bases, in that order; junction bases with no gene match: 4. CDR1 is MNHEY and CDR2 is SVGEGT in the germline V gene. CDR3 sequence: CASSYSLAGAGTQYS. The DNA for the CDR3 is TGTGCCAGCAGTTACTCACTAGCGGGAGCAGGGACCCAGTACTCC.

The chain is built from TRBV4-3 and TRBJ2-5; D is possibly TRBD1 (6 bases). The CDR3 extends over 16 amino acids. With 3 bases removed from V and 4 bases from J, the gap between germline ends came to 18 bases. The germline V gene encodes CDR1 LGHNA and CDR2 YSLEER. CDR3: CASSQEEYRARETQYF. As DNA, the CDR3 is TGCGCCAGCAGCCAGGAGGAATACAGGGCTCGAGAGACCCAGTACTTC.